This TCR beta chain was captured in a study of cytomegalovirus exposure and HLA in healthy donors. A roughly 120-subject validation cohort, separate from the roughly 670-subject first cohort, supplied the donors. In this sample, this clone turned up a few times. Its antigen is not identified. Assay: immunoSEQ multiplex PCR; the TCRdb copy retains only in-frame clones and omits some. The sample records 90,000 to 130,000 clones, over 75% being singletons. Study results and caveats: Researchers reported that a few CMV-associated chains were confirmed in vitro as CMV antigen-specific. It was reported that the classifier diagnosed cytomegalovirus status with high specificity and sensitivity in both the original and validation cohorts. Researchers catalogued approximately 160 TCR beta chains as cytomegalovirus-associated.

The source is a woman younger than 30 in good health and CMV-seronegative. The sample taken for sequencing was PBMCs.

The CDR3 protein is CASSSGQGKYYEQYF. DNA of the CDR3: TGTGCCAGCAGCTCCGGACAGGGTAAATACTACGAGCAGTACTTC. The rearrangement uses TRBV5-5 and TRBJ2-7; 8 bases line up with TRBD1. Germline CDR1 SGHKS, CDR2 YYEKEE (reference sequence). V lost 3 bases, J lost 3 bases, and 8 bases stayed unmatched. The CDR3 spans 15 residues.